A selection of T cell receptor beta chains follows, all from one sample in a study of CD8 T cells in ankylosing spondylitis. MiXCR, run by TCRdb on the 5' RACE reads, gives a single entry per CDR3 protein. The sample holds about 500,000 distinct CDR3 sequences; about 5.4% are singletons and the top ten take around 3.6%. Sequencing used blood, either unsorted or a sorted T cell fraction (not recorded which). The receptor source for this set is a male donor with ankylosing spondylitis. CDR3s leave out the opening cysteine and the closing phenylalanine or tryptophan. The order of the fields is clone size, J gene, V gene, D gene, CDR3 protein. A D gene is named only where the DNA matches it firmly. Rows may omit the clone size; those that give it use once, few, many or a size class.

clone_size: many
j_call: TRBJ2-7
v_call: TRBV6-1
d_call: .
cdr3_aa: ASSPQEVSYEQY

clone_size: many
j_call: TRBJ1-2
v_call: TRBV20-1
d_call: .
cdr3_aa: SPFREGGYT

clone_size: .
j_call: TRBJ1-2
v_call: TRBV27
d_call: TRBD1
cdr3_aa: ASSLQGARYGYT

clone_size: .
j_call: TRBJ2-1
v_call: TRBV11-2
d_call: TRBD2
cdr3_aa: ASSKGLAGFTYNEQF

clone_size: many
j_call: TRBJ1-1
v_call: TRBV29-1
d_call: .
cdr3_aa: SVGGWTEAF

clone_size: many
j_call: TRBJ1-1
v_call: TRBV20-1
d_call: .
cdr3_aa: SPGQGNTEAF

clone_size: many
j_call: TRBJ2-5
v_call: TRBV20-1
d_call: TRBD1
cdr3_aa: SALQGAGETQY

clone_size: few
j_call: TRBJ1-4
v_call: TRBV7-9
d_call: TRBD1
cdr3_aa: ASSLVDRGNEKLF

clone_size: few
j_call: TRBJ1-1
v_call: TRBV5-1
d_call: .
cdr3_aa: ASSSPGKTEAF

clone_size: many
j_call: TRBJ1-6
v_call: TRBV4-3
d_call: TRBD1
cdr3_aa: ASSEQGVYNSPLH

clone_size: many
j_call: TRBJ2-1
v_call: TRBV5-1
d_call: .
cdr3_aa: ASSFRYRDQEQF

clone_size: many
j_call: TRBJ2-7
v_call: TRBV29-1
d_call: .
cdr3_aa: SVGPEQY

clone_size: many
j_call: TRBJ2-3
v_call: TRBV27
d_call: TRBD1
cdr3_aa: ASYPGRGLYTDTQY

clone_size: many
j_call: TRBJ2-3
v_call: TRBV5-1
d_call: .
cdr3_aa: ATRLDPNTDTQY

clone_size: many
j_call: TRBJ2-1
v_call: TRBV11-1
d_call: TRBD2
cdr3_aa: ASSFPPTSGGYSSYNEQF

clone_size: many
j_call: TRBJ1-5
v_call: TRBV7-2
d_call: .
cdr3_aa: ASSLTTGENQPQH

clone_size: many
j_call: TRBJ2-1
v_call: TRBV20-1
d_call: .
cdr3_aa: SARDPQISYNEQF

clone_size: many
j_call: TRBJ1-4
v_call: TRBV27
d_call: TRBD1
cdr3_aa: ASRPLTGNNEKLF

clone_size: many
j_call: TRBJ1-2
v_call: TRBV6-5
d_call: .
cdr3_aa: ASSYDTGTLSYGYT

clone_size: many
j_call: TRBJ2-5
v_call: TRBV5-1
d_call: .
cdr3_aa: ASSFGSGAQETQY

clone_size: many
j_call: TRBJ2-5
v_call: TRBV6-2/TRBV6-3
d_call: .
cdr3_aa: ASGPLDQTQETQY

clone_size: many
j_call: TRBJ2-5
v_call: TRBV29-1
d_call: TRBD1
cdr3_aa: SGQDRGETQY

clone_size: many
j_call: TRBJ2-7
v_call: TRBV20-1
d_call: TRBD2
cdr3_aa: SAKLAGRLYEQY

clone_size: .
j_call: TRBJ1-4
v_call: TRBV16
d_call: .
cdr3_aa: ASSEHRTNEKLF

clone_size: many
j_call: TRBJ1-4
v_call: TRBV28
d_call: .
cdr3_aa: ASSFGVVNEKLF

clone_size: many
j_call: TRBJ2-1
v_call: TRBV10-3
d_call: TRBD1
cdr3_aa: AIWGTGGNEQF

clone_size: many
j_call: TRBJ2-5
v_call: TRBV25-1
d_call: TRBD2
cdr3_aa: ASSEYGIAGGRYQETQY

clone_size: few
j_call: TRBJ2-5
v_call: TRBV10-3
d_call: .
cdr3_aa: ASGEGSRETQY

clone_size: many
j_call: TRBJ2-2
v_call: TRBV6-5
d_call: .
cdr3_aa: ASSYSGYTGELF

clone_size: many
j_call: TRBJ1-6
v_call: TRBV6-2/TRBV6-3
d_call: TRBD1
cdr3_aa: AIGTADSPLH